This T cell receptor beta chain stems from a study of shared clonotypes between healthy human individuals. In the study overall: Per-donor plates numbered three CD4 naive, three CD4 memory, two CD8 naive and one CD8 memory.

The investigators split CD4+ cells into a CD45RA+ naive subset and a CD45RA-negative memory subset. As regards this clone: The antigen is undetermined.

Profiling relied on immunoSEQ multiplex PCR, and the TCRdb table lists in-frame clones only, not all of them. The sample yields a few million clones, more than 90% seen once. The CDR3 consists of 13 residues. CDR1 is MDHEN, CDR2 SYDVKM, per germline. V lost 7 bases and J lost 4, with 13 bases in between. Study results and limitations: Apart from blood, nothing was sampled; tissue repertoires likely differ.

The TCR was taken from a man between 18 and 35 years old in good health. Sequenced input: naive CD4+ T cells sorted from blood. Subset denoted: CD45RA+ positively selected. The rearrangement uses TRBV28 and TRBJ1-2; D is perhaps TRBD1 (6 bases). CDR3 sequence reads: CASTDGQRYGYTF. In nucleotides, the CDR3 is TGTGCCAGCACCGACGGACAGCGCTATGGCTACACCTTC.